This T cell receptor beta chain was recovered during a study of T cells in Graves' hyperthyroidism and ophthalmopathy (dated by TCRdb to about 2019). Study-level background: TCR V-J signatures able to tell the groups apart were searched for in a discovery cohort of some 97 patients, of whom around 43 had Graves' ophthalmopathy and roughly 57 had stable Graves' hyperthyroidism. An independent validation cohort of around 19 hyperthyroidism patients and 17 patients who later progressed to ophthalmopathy tested prospective prediction of ophthalmopathy. The 75 to 100 discovery patients were randomly split 7:3 into training and test sets. Thyroid tissue and blood T-cell repertoires from several Graves' hyperthyroidism patients were also compared in the study. Following sampling, methimazole starting at 30 mg daily was given to hyperthyroidism patients, and high-dose intravenous methylprednisolone was given to ophthalmopathy patients. The paper reports TCR Vbeta CDR3 sequencing of roughly 140 peripheral blood samples: over 40 ophthalmopathy, 75 to 80 hyperthyroidism and around 17 progressor patients. What the authors observed across the whole study: Sample size was not statistically predetermined, and blinding of investigators to group allocation was not performed. Ophthalmopathy was separated from stable hyperthyroidism by a 13 V-J signature model, with around 88% sensitivity and just over 81% specificity obtained in cross-validation and 80%/75% obtained in testing. Most expanded thyroid clonotypes (frequency above 0.001) were also found in blood, which suggests that blood repertoires may mirror thyroid immune responses. In validation, the model predicted progression to ophthalmopathy a median of about 6 months before onset, with 65% to 71% sensitivity and roughly 77% specificity.

TCR beta CDR3 regions were amplified from RNA transcripts. The first round of RT-PCR for the TCR CDR3 was performed with the HTBI primer set and the Qiagen OneStep RT-PCR kit. The libraries were constructed in a second round of multiplex PCR and then size-selected and purified. Paired-end sequencing of the libraries was performed with 100 bp reads on an Illumina HiSeq2000. As for the original processing: Raw data were processed with SOAPnuke, discarding reads with adapters, uncalled bases, mean Phred below 15, or no exact constant-primer or identifier match. COPE v1.2.5 was used to merge high-quality paired reads, and clonotypes were defined as unique nucleotide sequences. MiTCR v1.1 was used to align the clonotypes against IMGT TRBV, TRBD and TRBJ reference segments. Analysis was restricted to V-J combinations with a frequency above 0.0001, which covered roughly 99% of repertoires. The TCS score was defined as the ratio of F50 (clonal expansion) to E x V (chaos), calculated using BLOSUM62-based TCRdist between CDR3 peptides within each V-J. Welch's t-statistics and random forest reduced approximately 520 V-J features to about 13, which were used in a naive Bayes classifier (R e1071). Thyroid-blood repertoire similarity was quantified with the Morisita-Horn index. In TCRdb, the public reads were trimmed at Q25 with fastp and aligned with MiXCR, with productive beta chains retained. Rows are unified per CDR3 protein, each entry keeping the most common DNA and genes. The V and J calls were not made by the authors but by TCRdb's processing. In this sample the table shows 530,000 or so distinct CDR3 sequences, under 60% of which occur a single time. The ten largest clones add up to approximately 8.4% of the sample.

CDR1 and CDR2 are read off the germline V gene (reference sequence) as DFQATT and SNEGSKA. V loses 3 bases at its end and J loses 6 bases; junction bases beyond the gene matches: 12. The CDR3 has 17 amino acids, counting the end cysteine and phenylalanine. Only CDR3 DNA is held: 51 bases, read in frame from base 1. This clonotype was seen only a few times. Its antigen has not been determined. No base qualities exist here, and no much larger clone lies one base off it. A patient counted as having stable Graves' hyperthyroidism if no progression to ophthalmopathy occurred over 18 months of follow-up. Hyperthyroidism patients were newly diagnosed, with disease duration under 2 months, and aged 18 to 65 years. Exclusion was applied to patients with uncontrolled infections, other autoimmune diseases, pregnancy or lactation. Diagnoses relied on clinical symptoms, serum thyroxine and TRAb, thyroid ultrasound and orbital computed tomography. Total RNA was extracted using Trizol reagent, and RNA quality was assessed on an Agilent 2100 Bioanalyzer.

The sequence was collected from a woman aged 18-35 years with Graves' hyperthyroidism. Sequenced: peripheral blood or thyroid tissue (not recorded which). The rearranged chain carries TRBV20-1 and TRBJ2-2, with 11 bases matching TRBD2. The CDR3 sequence is CSASPLTSGSPPGELFF. The DNA is TGCAGTGCTAGCCCCCTCACTAGCGGGAGCCCCCCCGGGGAGCTGTTTTTT.